This T cell receptor (beta chain) stems from a study of blood T cell dynamics during melanoma immunotherapy. About the research overall: First-line therapy was either pembrolizumab or nivolumab with ipilimumab for metastatic melanoma.

The time point: week 3, after first cycle of checkpoint inhibitor. At 12 weeks after first infusion, RECIST 1.1 defined response for most patients. Prior systemic cancer therapy, immunosuppressant use and other active malignancies excluded patients. In regard to this clone: What it recognizes is unknown.

Whole-study results and caveats: The study could not tell melanoma-specific clones from general immune activation.

Produced via immunoSEQ multiplex PCR; TCRdb's table is partial and in-frame only. Here the sample spans some 4,000 clones, around 76% being singletons. This sequence was found in a human donor with melanoma. Here the sequenced sample was blood, taken from a patient treated with checkpoint blockade.

The CDR3 reads CASSSGQGNTEAFF. The CDR3 DNA reads as TGTGCCAGCAGCTCGGGACAGGGGAACACTGAAGCTTTCTTT. The chain couples TRBV5-4 to TRBJ1-1; 9 bases align to TRBD1. The CDR3 runs 14 residues. Trimming took 3 bases from V and 1 from J; bases not matched to a gene: 1. Germline lookup yields CDR1 SGHNT and CDR2 YYREEE (reference sequence).